This is a list of T cell receptor beta chains from one sample in a study of cytomegalovirus exposure and HLA in healthy donors. Data came from immunoSEQ multiplex PCR; TCRdb stores just in-frame clones and leaves some out. The table has about 60,000 clones, approximately 89% seen once; the top ten hold roughly 1.5%. Sequencing input: PBMCs. These receptors all stem from a man aged 18-30 years in good health and CMV-seronegative. Both conserved end residues are part of each CDR3. Fields, in order: J gene, D gene, V gene, clone size, CDR3 DNA, CDR3 protein. D genes are given only for firm matches. Part of the rows lack a size; the others show once, few, many or a class for expanded clones.

TRBJ2-5,NA,TRBV6-5,once,TGTGCCAGCAGTTACCCACAAGAGACCCAGTACTTC,CASSYPQETQYF
TRBJ2-7,NA,TRBV28,NA,TGTGCCAGCAGACAGATCAATCCCTACGAGCAGTACTTC,CASRQINPYEQYF
TRBJ2-7,NA,TRBV20-1,NA,TGCAGTGCTCACACAGGGTTCGAGCAGTACTTC,CSAHTGFEQYF
TRBJ1-3,NA,TRBV29-1,NA,TGCAGCGTTGTCCCTGCAGGGTCCTCTGGAAACACCATATATTTT,CSVVPAGSSGNTIYF
TRBJ2-7,TRBD1,TRBV7-9,NA,TGTGCCAGCAGCTTAGGAGGGGGACAGGGCGACTACGAGCAGTACTTC,CASSLGGGQGDYEQYF
TRBJ1-2,NA,TRBV5-6,NA,TGTGCCAGCAGCTTGTATAAGCAGGAGGGCCGGGGCTACACCTTC,CASSLYKQEGRGYTF
TRBJ1-2,NA,TRBV27,once,TGTGCCAGCAGCCTAACGGGGGTCAACTATGGCTACACCTTC,CASSLTGVNYGYTF
TRBJ2-1,TRBD2,TRBV28,NA,TGTGCCAGCAGTTTAAGGGACTATCAAGTCTTC,CASSLRDYQVF
TRBJ2-4,NA,TRBV23-1,NA,TGCGCCAGCAGTCAATCAGATTTTACAGGGAGAAACATTCAGTACTTC,CASSQSDFTGRNIQYF
TRBJ1-6,NA,TRBV29-1,NA,TGCAGCGTTGAACCCGGGGATAATTCACCCCTCCACTTT,CSVEPGDNSPLHF
TRBJ1-1,TRBD1,TRBV6-5,NA,TGTGCCAGCAGGAAACAGGGGGCGGGTACTGAAGCTTTCTTT,CASRKQGAGTEAFF
TRBJ2-2,NA,TRBV4-1,NA,TGCGCCAGCAGCCAATTAGGTATCCGTACGCGGGACACCGGGGAGCTGTTTTTT,CASSQLGIRTRDTGELFF
TRBJ1-4,NA,TRBV10-1,NA,TGCGCCAGCAGTGACCGACAGACAACTAATGAAAAACTGTTTTTT,CASSDRQTTNEKLFF
TRBJ2-7,NA,TRBV9,NA,TGTGCCAGCAGCGCCATAAGGAGAGGCTTC,CASSAIRRGF
TRBJ2-7,NA,TRBV30,NA,TGTGCCTGGAACGACGGGTTCCCCTACGAGCAGTACTTC,CAWNDGFPYEQYF
TRBJ2-2,TRBD2,TRBV7-8,few,TGTGCCAGCAGCTCCCTCGGCGGGGGGGTAGCCGGGGAGCTGTTTTTT,CASSSLGGGVAGELFF
TRBJ2-5,NA,TRBV7-9,NA,TGTGCCAGCAGTTCGAGCGGACAAGAGACCCAGTACTTC,CASSSSGQETQYF
TRBJ2-1,NA,TRBV29-1,NA,TGCAGTCGGGCAGGGCTGGCGAATGAGCAGTTCTTC,CSRAGLANEQFF
TRBJ2-3,NA,TRBV4-1,NA,TGCGCCAGCAGCCAAGAGCGGGGTACGCAGTATTTT,CASSQERGTQYF
TRBJ1-1,TRBD1,TRBV6-1,few,TGTGCCAGCAGTGAGCAGACAGGGATGAACACTGAAGCTTTCTTT,CASSEQTGMNTEAFF
TRBJ2-7,NA,TRBV7-3,NA,TGTGCCAGCAGCTTATTAGGGTATAGCGCCTCCTACGAGCAGTACTTC,CASSLLGYSASYEQYF
TRBJ2-3,NA,TRBV10-3,once,TGTGCCATCAGTGAAAAGGGGACTTCCACAGATACGCAGTATTTT,CAISEKGTSTDTQYF
TRBJ2-7,TRBD1,TRBV5-1,NA,TGCGCCAGCAGCTTAGTCCAGGGGGCTGATAACTACGAGCAGTACTTC,CASSLVQGADNYEQYF
TRBJ1-5,NA,TRBV5-1,NA,TGCGCCAGCAGCGAGTCCCCAGGGAGCAATCAGCCCCAGCATTTT,CASSESPGSNQPQHF
TRBJ2-7,NA,TRBV5-1,NA,TGCGCCAGCAGCTTCCGGACACCCTACGAGCAGTACTTC,CASSFRTPYEQYF
TRBJ2-1,TRBD2,TRBV7-3,NA,TGTGCCAGCAGTCCCGGGGCTAGCGGGGGGAATGAGCAGTTCTTC,CASSPGASGGNEQFF
TRBJ1-2,NA,TRBV28,NA,TGTGCCAGCAGTTCCCGTCCCTATGGCTACACCTTC,CASSSRPYGYTF
TRBJ2-7,NA,TRBV9,NA,TGTGCCAGCAGCGGGGGGGACGCCTACGAGCAGTACTTC,CASSGGDAYEQYF
TRBJ1-4,NA,TRBV6-1,few,TGTGCCAGCAGTGGCGACAGCCTCGGGGGGAAACTGTTTTTT,CASSGDSLGGKLFF
TRBJ2-7,TRBD2,TRBV27,NA,TGTGCCAGCAGTTCTTTGTTCGGCACTAGGACTAGCGGGGGGCCCTACGAGCAGTACTTC,CASSSLFGTRTSGGPYEQYF
TRBJ2-1,NA,TRBV5-4,few,TGTGCCAGCAGCCCACTCCAAGGGGATGAGCAGTTCTTC,CASSPLQGDEQFF
TRBJ2-7,NA,TRBV7-3,NA,TGTGCCAGCAGCTTAAATCCGTCCTACGAGCAGTACTTC,CASSLNPSYEQYF
TRBJ2-7,TRBD2,TRBV28,NA,TGTGCCAGCAGCCCGAGTTCGGGAGGCTCCTACGAGCAGTACTTC,CASSPSSGGSYEQYF
TRBJ1-1,NA,TRBV27,NA,TGTGCCAGCAGTTTACACGGGGGGGTAAACACTGAAGCTTTCTTT,CASSLHGGVNTEAFF
TRBJ1-5,NA,TRBV4-1,NA,TGCGCCAGCAGCCAACCCCCGACGGGTCCCCAGCATTTT,CASSQPPTGPQHF
TRBJ1-2,NA,TRBV5-5,NA,TGTGCCAGCAGCTTGGACCTCGGGATAAGCTTC,CASSLDLGISF
TRBJ2-3,NA,TRBV19,NA,TGTGCCAGTAGTATAGTGGGCCCTCCCGATACGCAGTATTTT,CASSIVGPPDTQYF
TRBJ2-1,NA,TRBV30,NA,TGTGCCTGGGGGTGGAGCAATGAGCAGTTCTTC,CAWGWSNEQFF
TRBJ1-2,NA,TRBV5-1,NA,TGCGCCAGCAGCTCGGGGACTTCTGGCTACACCTTC,CASSSGTSGYTF
TRBJ1-2,TRBD1,TRBV7-8,NA,TGTGCCAGCAGCTTAGGGACAGGGGACTATGGCTACACCTTC,CASSLGTGDYGYTF
TRBJ2-1,NA,TRBV13,NA,TGTGCCAGCAGCTTAGAGGGGCGTTCGAAATCCTACAATGAGCAGTTCTTC,CASSLEGRSKSYNEQFF
TRBJ2-7,NA,TRBV7-2,NA,TGTGCCAGCAGCTTAGATCGCTACTCCTACGAGCAGTACTTC,CASSLDRYSYEQYF
TRBJ2-5,TRBD1,TRBV2,NA,TGTGCCAGCAGTGAATTGGCAGGGGGCGTTGGCGAGACCCAGTACTTC,CASSELAGGVGETQYF
TRBJ1-1,NA,TRBV10-2,NA,TGCGCCAGCAGGGGGCTAGTTCGGAACACTGAAGCTTTCTTT,CASRGLVRNTEAFF
TRBJ2-1,TRBD2,TRBV7-8,NA,TGTGCCAGCAGCAGCCGACTAGCGAGCTATGAGAAGGAGCAGTTCTTC,CASSSRLASYEKEQFF
TRBJ2-3,NA,TRBV6-1,NA,TGTGCCAGCAGGCAGGGGACCTACACAGATACGCAGTATTTT,CASRQGTYTDTQYF
TRBJ2-7,TRBD2,TRBV6-1,NA,TGTGCCACTCGGGACTACTCCTACGAGCAGTACTTC,CATRDYSYEQYF
TRBJ2-3,NA,TRBV25-1,NA,TGTGCCAGCGGCTTCGTCGCGGGAAGGGGCACAGATACGCAGTATTTT,CASGFVAGRGTDTQYF
TRBJ1-2,NA,TRBV11-2,NA,TGTGCCAGCAGCTCAAACTACAGGGTTCTCAACTATGGCTACACCTTC,CASSSNYRVLNYGYTF
TRBJ2-7,NA,TRBV5-1,NA,TGCGCCAGCAGCTTGATGGCGGGGACCCCCTACGAGCAGTACTTC,CASSLMAGTPYEQYF
TRBJ1-2,TRBD1,TRBV6-5,NA,TGTGCCAGCAGTCGGACAGGGGGCGGGGGAGGCTACACCTTC,CASSRTGGGGGYTF
TRBJ2-7,NA,TRBV5-1,NA,TGCGCCAGCAGCTTCGGGACACTCTACGAGCAGTACTTC,CASSFGTLYEQYF
TRBJ2-7,NA,TRBV20-1,NA,TGCAGTGCGGCGTTACTAGACGAGCAGTACTTC,CSAALLDEQYF
TRBJ1-1,NA,TRBV6-5,NA,TGTGCCAGCAGTCCCAATCCTCTCGGCACTGAAGCTTTCTTT,CASSPNPLGTEAFF